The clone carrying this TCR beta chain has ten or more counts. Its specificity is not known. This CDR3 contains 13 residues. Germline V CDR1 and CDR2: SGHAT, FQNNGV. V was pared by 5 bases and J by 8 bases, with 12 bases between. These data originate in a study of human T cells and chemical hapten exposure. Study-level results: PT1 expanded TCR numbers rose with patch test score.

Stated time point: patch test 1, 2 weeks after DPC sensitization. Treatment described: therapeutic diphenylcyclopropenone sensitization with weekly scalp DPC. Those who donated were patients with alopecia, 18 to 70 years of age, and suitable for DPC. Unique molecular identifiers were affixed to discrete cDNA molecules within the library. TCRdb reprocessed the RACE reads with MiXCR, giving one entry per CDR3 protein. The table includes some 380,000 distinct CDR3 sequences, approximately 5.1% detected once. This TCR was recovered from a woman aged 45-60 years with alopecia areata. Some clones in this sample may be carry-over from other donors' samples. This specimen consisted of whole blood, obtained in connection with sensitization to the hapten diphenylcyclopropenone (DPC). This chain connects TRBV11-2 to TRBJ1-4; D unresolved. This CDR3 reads CASSPGSQEKLFF. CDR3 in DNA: TGTGCCAGCAGCCCTGGGTCCCAGGAAAAACTGTTTTTT.